This T cell receptor beta chain was found in a study of T cells after yellow fever vaccination. Findings and limits, study-wide: Most primary-vaccination clones reappeared after the booster (around 95% CD4, roughly 88% CD8).

The germline V gene has CDR1 SEHNR and CDR2 FQNEAQ (reference sequence). Trimming pared 4 bases from V and 5 bases from J, leaving 10 bases between. The CDR3 length is 13 residues. The TCR cDNA carried a universal primer site and UMIs from 5'RACE template switching. TCRdb recomputed calls from the 5' RACE reads with MiXCR, one row per CDR3 protein. The data hold 360,000 or so distinct CDR3 sequences, with 11% observed a single time. Concerning this clonotype itself: Its antigen is not identified.

Here the sequenced sample was PBMCs, taken on the day of the first yellow fever vaccination. This clonotype was sampled from a young man who received the YFV17D yellow fever vaccine. The chain employs TRBV7-9 and TRBJ2-3; no reliable D call. In nucleotides, the CDR3 is TGTGCCAGCAGCTCGGCGGCCGGAGATACGCAGTATTTT. Its protein product is CASSSAAGDTQYF.